Sequencing of this T cell receptor beta chain was carried out in a study of blood T cell repertoires in COVID-19. In the study overall: T cells, B-cell-depleted T cells, or PBMCs provided the cDNA or gDNA that served as material.

Original methodology: For nucleated cells, counts were estimated from reference gene primer amplification. Data came from immunoSEQ multiplex PCR; TCRdb stores just in-frame clones and leaves some out. That table gives V, J and clone size, and the DNA gave D and trimming. There are approximately 280,000 clones in the sample; 70% to 90% occur only once, and more than 7.5% lies in the top ten. After removal of 6 bases from V and 6 bases from J, the junction contained 2 bases not matched to a gene. CDR3 length equals 13 residues. Germline assignment: CDR1 MNHEY and CDR2 SMNVEV (reference sequence). Sample: peripheral blood. The chain recombines TRBV27 with TRBJ1-2; 12 bases agree with TRBD1. The sequence derives from a man aged 18 to 35 with active or convalescent COVID-19. This CDR3 is CASRRDRGHGYTF. For the CDR3, the DNA is TGTGCCAGCAGAAGGGACAGGGGGCATGGCTACACCTTC.